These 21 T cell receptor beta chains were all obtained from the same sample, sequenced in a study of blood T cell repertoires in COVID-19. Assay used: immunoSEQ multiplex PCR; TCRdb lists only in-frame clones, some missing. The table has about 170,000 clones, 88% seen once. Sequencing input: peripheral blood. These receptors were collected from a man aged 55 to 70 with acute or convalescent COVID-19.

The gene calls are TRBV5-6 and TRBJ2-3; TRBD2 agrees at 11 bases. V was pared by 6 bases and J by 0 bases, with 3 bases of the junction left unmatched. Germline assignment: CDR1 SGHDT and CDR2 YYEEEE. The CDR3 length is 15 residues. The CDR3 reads CASKTSGASTDTQYF. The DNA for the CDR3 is TGTGCCAGCAAGACTAGCGGGGCGAGCACAGATACGCAGTATTTT.

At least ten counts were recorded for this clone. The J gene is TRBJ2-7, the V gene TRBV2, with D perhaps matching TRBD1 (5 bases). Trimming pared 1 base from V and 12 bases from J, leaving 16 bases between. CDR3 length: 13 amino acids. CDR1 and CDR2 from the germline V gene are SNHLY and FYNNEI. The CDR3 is CASSEVGVPQRYV. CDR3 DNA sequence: TGTGCCAGCAGTGAAGTAGGGGTCCCCCAGCGGTACGTC.

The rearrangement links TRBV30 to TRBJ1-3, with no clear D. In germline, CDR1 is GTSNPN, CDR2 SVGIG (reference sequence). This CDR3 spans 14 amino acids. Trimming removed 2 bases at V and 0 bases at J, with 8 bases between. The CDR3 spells CAWSPRISGNTIYF. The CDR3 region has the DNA TGTGCCTGGAGTCCGAGGATCTCTGGAAACACCATATATTTT.

CDR3 nucleotides: TGCGCCAGCAGCGCCAGGTATCAGGGGGCCACAGATACGCAGTATTTT. Translation gives CASSARYQGATDTQYF. V gene TRBV5-1 combines with J gene TRBJ2-3, with TRBD1 identical over 8 bases. Unmatched junction bases numbered 9, after V lost 4 bases and J lost 2 bases. The CDR3 is 16 residues long. Looked up from germline, CDR1 is SGHRS and CDR2 is YFSETQ.

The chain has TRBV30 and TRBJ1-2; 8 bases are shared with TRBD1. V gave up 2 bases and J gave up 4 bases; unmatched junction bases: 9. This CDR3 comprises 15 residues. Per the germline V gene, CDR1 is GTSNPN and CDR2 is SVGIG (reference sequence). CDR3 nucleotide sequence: TGTGCCTGGAGTTCGTCAGGGGGCCCCCTCTATGGCTACACCTTC. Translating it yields CAWSSSGGPLYGYTF.

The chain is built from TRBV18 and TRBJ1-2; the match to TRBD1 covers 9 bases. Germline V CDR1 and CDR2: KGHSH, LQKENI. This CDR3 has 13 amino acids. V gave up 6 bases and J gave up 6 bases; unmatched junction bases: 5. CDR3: CASSQGQGDGYTF. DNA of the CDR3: TGTGCCAGCTCCCAGGGACAGGGAGATGGCTACACCTTC.

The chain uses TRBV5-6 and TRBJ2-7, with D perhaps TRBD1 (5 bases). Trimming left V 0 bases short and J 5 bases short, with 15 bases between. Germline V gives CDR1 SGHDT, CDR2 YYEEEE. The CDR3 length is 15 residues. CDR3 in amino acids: CASSLVGAGKHEQYF. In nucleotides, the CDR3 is TGTGCCAGCAGCTTGGTGGGCGCAGGGAAACACGAGCAGTACTTC. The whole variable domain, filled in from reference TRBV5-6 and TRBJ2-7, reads DAGVTQSPTHLIKTRGQQVTLRCSPKSGHDTVSWYQQALGQGPQFIFQYYEEEERQRGNFPDRFSGHQFPNYSSELNVNALLLGDSALYLCASSLVGAGKHEQYFGPGTRLTVT.

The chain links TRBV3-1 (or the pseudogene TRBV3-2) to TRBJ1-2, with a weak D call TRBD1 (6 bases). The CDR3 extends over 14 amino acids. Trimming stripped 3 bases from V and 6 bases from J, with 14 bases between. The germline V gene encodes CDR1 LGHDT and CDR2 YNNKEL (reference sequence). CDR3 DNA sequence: TGTGCCAGCAGCCAGGATCTGGGGGCAGATGGCTACACCTTC. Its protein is CASSQDLGADGYTF.

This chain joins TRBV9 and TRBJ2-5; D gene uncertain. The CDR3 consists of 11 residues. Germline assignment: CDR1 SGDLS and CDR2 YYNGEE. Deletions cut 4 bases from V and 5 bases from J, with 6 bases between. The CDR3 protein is CASSSGETQYF. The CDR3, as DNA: TGTGCCAGCAGCTCCGGGGAGACCCAGTACTTC. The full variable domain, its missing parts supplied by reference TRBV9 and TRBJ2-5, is DSGVTQTPKHLITATGQRVTLRCSPRSGDLSVYWYQQSLDQGLQFLIQYYNGEERAKGNILERFSAQQFPDLHSELNLSSLELGDSALYFCASSSGETQYFGPGTRLLVL.

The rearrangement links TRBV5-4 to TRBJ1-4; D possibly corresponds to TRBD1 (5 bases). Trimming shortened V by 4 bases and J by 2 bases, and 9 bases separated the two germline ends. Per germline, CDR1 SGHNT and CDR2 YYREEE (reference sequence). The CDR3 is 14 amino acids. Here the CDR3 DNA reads TGTGCCAGCAGCATGGACAATACTAATGAAAAACTGTTTTTT. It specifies CASSMDNTNEKLFF.

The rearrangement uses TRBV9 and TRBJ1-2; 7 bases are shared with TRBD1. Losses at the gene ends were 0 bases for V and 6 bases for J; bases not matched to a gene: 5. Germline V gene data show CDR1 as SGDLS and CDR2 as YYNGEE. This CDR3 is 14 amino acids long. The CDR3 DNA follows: TGTGCCAGCAGCGTAGCGGGACAGACGAATGGCTACACCTTC. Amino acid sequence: CASSVAGQTNGYTF.

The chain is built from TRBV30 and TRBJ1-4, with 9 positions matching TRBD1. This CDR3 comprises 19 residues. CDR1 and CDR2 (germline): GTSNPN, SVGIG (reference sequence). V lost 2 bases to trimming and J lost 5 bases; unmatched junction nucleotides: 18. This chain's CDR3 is CAWSPFGQGIPPHNEKLFF. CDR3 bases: TGTGCCTGGAGTCCATTTGGACAGGGGATCCCCCCCCACAATGAAAAACTGTTTTTT.

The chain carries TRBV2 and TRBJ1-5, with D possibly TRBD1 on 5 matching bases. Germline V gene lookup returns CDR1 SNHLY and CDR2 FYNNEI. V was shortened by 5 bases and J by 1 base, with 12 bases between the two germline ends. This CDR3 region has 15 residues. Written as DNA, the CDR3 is TGTGCCAGCAGTCAAGGACAAGGAAGCAATCAGCCCCAGCATTTT. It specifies CASSQGQGSNQPQHF.

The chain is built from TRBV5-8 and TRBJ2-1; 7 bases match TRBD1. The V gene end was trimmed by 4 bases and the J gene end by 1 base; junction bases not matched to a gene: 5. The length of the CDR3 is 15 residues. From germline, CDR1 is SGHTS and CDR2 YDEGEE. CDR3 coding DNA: TGTGCCAGCAGCCTGGACAGGACGTCCTACAATGAGCAGTTCTTC. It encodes CASSLDRTSYNEQFF.

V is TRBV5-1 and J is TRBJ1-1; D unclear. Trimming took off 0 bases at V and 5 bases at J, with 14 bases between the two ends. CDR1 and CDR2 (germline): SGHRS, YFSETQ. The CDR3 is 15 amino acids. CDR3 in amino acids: CASSLAGNAGTEAFF. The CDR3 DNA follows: TGCGCCAGCAGCTTGGCCGGGAATGCGGGGACTGAAGCTTTCTTT. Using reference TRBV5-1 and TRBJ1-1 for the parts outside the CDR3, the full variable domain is KAGVTQTPRYLIKTRGQQVTLSCSPISGHRSVSWYQQTPGQGLQFLFEYFSETQRNKGNFPGRFSGRQFSNSRSEMNVSTLELGDSALYLCASSLAGNAGTEAFFGQGTRLTVV.

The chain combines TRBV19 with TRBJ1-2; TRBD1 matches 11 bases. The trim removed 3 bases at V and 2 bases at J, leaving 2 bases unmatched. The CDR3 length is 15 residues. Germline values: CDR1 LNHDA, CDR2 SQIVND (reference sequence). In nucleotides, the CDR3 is TGTGCCAGTAGTATGGGACAGGGGGAAAACTATGGCTACACCTTC. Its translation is CASSMGQGENYGYTF. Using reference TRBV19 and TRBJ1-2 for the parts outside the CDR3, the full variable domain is DGGITQSPKYLFRKEGQNVTLSCEQNLNHDAMYWYRQDPGQGLRLIYYSQIVNDFQKGDIAEGYSVSREKKESFPLTVTSAQKNPTAFYLCASSMGQGENYGYTFGSGTRLTVV.

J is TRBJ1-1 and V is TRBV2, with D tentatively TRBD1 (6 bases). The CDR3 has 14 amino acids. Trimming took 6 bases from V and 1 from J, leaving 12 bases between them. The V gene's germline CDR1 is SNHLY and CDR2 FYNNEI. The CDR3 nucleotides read TGTGCCAGCAGCTGGCAGGGGAGGAACACTGAAGCTTTCTTT. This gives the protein CASSWQGRNTEAFF.

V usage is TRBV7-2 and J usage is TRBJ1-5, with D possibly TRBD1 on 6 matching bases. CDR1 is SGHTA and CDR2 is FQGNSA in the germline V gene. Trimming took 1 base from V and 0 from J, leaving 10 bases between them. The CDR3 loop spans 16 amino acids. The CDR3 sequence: CASSLGTAYSNQPQHF. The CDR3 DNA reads TGTGCCAGCAGCTTAGGGACAGCCTATAGCAATCAGCCCCAGCATTTT.

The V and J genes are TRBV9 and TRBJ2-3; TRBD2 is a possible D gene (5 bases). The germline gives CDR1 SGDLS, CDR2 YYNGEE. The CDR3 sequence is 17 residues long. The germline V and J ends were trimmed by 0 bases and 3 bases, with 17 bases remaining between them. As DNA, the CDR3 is TGTGCCAGCAGCGTAGCTGGAGGCCCCAGAGAGACAGATACGCAGTATTTT. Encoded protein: CASSVAGGPRETDTQYF.

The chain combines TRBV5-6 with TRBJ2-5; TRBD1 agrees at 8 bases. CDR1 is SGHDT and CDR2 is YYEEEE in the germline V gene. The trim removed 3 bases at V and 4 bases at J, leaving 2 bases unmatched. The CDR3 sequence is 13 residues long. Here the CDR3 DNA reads TGTGCCAGCAGCTCGACAGGGGTAGAGACCCAGTACTTC. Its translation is CASSSTGVETQYF.

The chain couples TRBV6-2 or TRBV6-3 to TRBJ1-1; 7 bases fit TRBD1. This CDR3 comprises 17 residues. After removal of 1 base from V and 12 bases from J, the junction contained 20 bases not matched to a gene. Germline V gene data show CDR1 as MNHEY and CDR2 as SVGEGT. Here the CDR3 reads CASSYLNRQGRLPETFF. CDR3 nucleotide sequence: TGTGCCAGCAGTTACTTAAATCGACAGGGACGATTACCAGAAACTTTCTTT.